A selection of T cell receptor beta chains follows, all from one sample in a study of low-dose radiotherapy and immunotherapy resistance in tumors. TCRdb used MiXCR to reprocess the reads, holding one entry per CDR3 protein. The data contain tens of thousands of distinct CDR3 sequences, approximately 25% of them singletons. Sequenced material: PBMCs, taken before treatment. The origin of the receptors is a male donor with rectosigmoid adenocarcinoma. Both conserved end residues are part of each CDR3. A D gene is named only where the DNA matches it firmly. Rows may omit the clone size; those that give it use once, few, many or a size class.

j_call	d_call	v_call	clone_size	cdr3_nt	cdr3_aa
TRBJ2-3	TRBD2	TRBV5-1	many	TGCGCCAGCAGCTTGCTAGCGGGGGGGCAGGACACAGATACGCAGTATTTT	CASSLLAGGQDTDTQYF
TRBJ2-3	-	TRBV6-2/TRBV6-3	-	TGTGCCAGCAGAAGACTAGGGGGAGATACGCAGTATTTT	CASRRLGGDTQYF
TRBJ1-5	-	TRBV20-1	-	TGCAGTGCTAGGAGGCGCAGGGAAAATCAGCCCCAGCATTTT	CSARRRRENQPQHF
TRBJ2-1	-	TRBV9	few	TGTGCCAGCAGCGTAGAGAGTCCGAATGAGCAGTTCTTC	CASSVESPNEQFF
TRBJ1-1	TRBD1	TRBV7-8	many	TGTGCCAGCAGCTTCACACAGGGGGGATGGACTGAAGCTTTCTTT	CASSFTQGGWTEAFF
TRBJ1-1	TRBD1	TRBV7-2	once	TGTGCCAGCAGTCAACAAGGACAGGGTAGTACTGAAGCTTTCTTT	CASSQQGQGSTEAFF
TRBJ2-7	-	TRBV28	many	TGTGCCAGCAGTTTATCACCAGGGCGGCTTTCGTCCGAGCAGTACTTC	CASSLSPGRLSSEQYF
TRBJ2-7	-	TRBV12-3/TRBV12-4	many	TGTGCCAGCAGTTTAACCTACTACGGGGCCTACGAGCAGTACTTC	CASSLTYYGAYEQYF
TRBJ2-2	-	TRBV7-3	-	TGTGCCAGCAGCTTCCAGGCGAACACCGGGGAGCTGTTTTTT	CASSFQANTGELFF
TRBJ1-5	-	TRBV2	many	TGTGCCAGCACCTCCGCCGCACAGGACAATCAGCCCCAGCATTTT	CASTSAAQDNQPQHF
TRBJ2-7	-	TRBV7-2	many	TGTGCCAGCAGCTTACCCGCGAGCGAGCAGTACTTC	CASSLPASEQYF
TRBJ2-7	TRBD1	TRBV13	many	TGTGCCAGCGCCCGGGACAGGGGCGCAACGACCTACGAGCAGTACTTC	CASARDRGATTYEQYF
TRBJ2-1	TRBD2	TRBV6-8	-	TGTGCCAGCAAACCAAGGGGCGGGGGGCGATACAATGAGCAGTTCTTC	CASKPRGGGRYNEQFF
TRBJ2-7	-	TRBV12-3/TRBV12-4	many	TGTGCCAGCAGTTTTACAGGGACCTACGAGCAGTACTTC	CASSFTGTYEQYF
TRBJ2-3	-	TRBV5-1	many	TGCGCCAGCAGCATCGGGACCGCCGGCACAGATACGCAGTATTTT	CASSIGTAGTDTQYF
TRBJ2-7	TRBD2	TRBV19	many	TGTGCCAGTAGTATTTCCTCTTCGGGGGGGTTCTACGAGCAGTACTTC	CASSISSSGGFYEQYF
TRBJ1-5	-	TRBV2	-	TGTGCCAGCAGTGACGCTAGCAATCAGCCCCAGCATTTT	CASSDASNQPQHF
TRBJ2-7	-	TRBV3-1	-	TGTGCCAGCAGCCCAAGGGGGCTAGCGGCGGTATACGAGCAGTACTTC	CASSPRGLAAVYEQYF
TRBJ1-1	-	TRBV28	many	TGTGCCAGCAGTTTAGGGCATCAAACCGCTGAAGCTTTCTTT	CASSLGHQTAEAFF
TRBJ2-2	-	TRBV28	many	TGTGCCAGCAGAATCCACGCAGGGTCCGGGGAGCTGTTTTTT	CASRIHAGSGELFF
TRBJ1-5	-	TRBV7-2	many	TGTGCCAGCAGCGGGGGGGCAGGTAGCAATCAGCCCCAGCATTTT	CASSGGAGSNQPQHF
TRBJ2-7	TRBD1	TRBV9	few	TGTGCCAGCAGTTACGGACAGGGGAGCTCCTACGAGCAGTACTTC	CASSYGQGSSYEQYF
TRBJ2-1	TRBD2	TRBV3-1	many	TGTGCCAGCAGCCGGGGGGGGGTTGAGCAGTTCTTC	CASSRGGVEQFF
TRBJ2-7	-	TRBV5-1	many	TGCGCCAGCAGCTTGGCGTCTGGACAGTTTGGCGAGCAGTACTTC	CASSLASGQFGEQYF
TRBJ1-5	TRBD1	TRBV4-1	many	TGCGCCAGCAGCACCCTCGGACAGGGGTGGAATCAGCCCCAGCATTTT	CASSTLGQGWNQPQHF
TRBJ2-1	TRBD1	TRBV4-2	many	TGTGCCAGCAGCTCAGCCGGGACAGGGGGCCATAGCTCCTACAATGAGCAGTTCTTC	CASSSAGTGGHSSYNEQFF
TRBJ2-5	TRBD1	TRBV29-1	many	TGCAGCGTTGGATGGGACAGGGGTGAGAAGACCCAGTACTTC	CSVGWDRGEKTQYF
TRBJ2-7	-	TRBV12-3/TRBV12-4	many	TGTGCCAGCAGCCAAGGCGGGTACGAGCAGTACTTC	CASSQGGYEQYF
TRBJ2-3	-	TRBV9	many	TGTGCCAGCAGCGTAGAGTCCCGCTCCCGTGGGGATACGCAGTATTTT	CASSVESRSRGDTQYF
TRBJ1-5	-	TRBV19	many	TGTGCCAGTAGTGAAGGGCAACAGCCCCAGCATTTT	CASSEGQQPQHF
TRBJ2-3	-	TRBV7-9	many	TGTGCCAGCAGCTCCCGAGAAGGCGGGAGCACAGATACGCAGTATTTT	CASSSREGGSTDTQYF
TRBJ2-3	-	TRBV7-2	many	TGTGCCAGCAGCTTGCAGGGGCCGCAGTATTTT	CASSLQGPQYF